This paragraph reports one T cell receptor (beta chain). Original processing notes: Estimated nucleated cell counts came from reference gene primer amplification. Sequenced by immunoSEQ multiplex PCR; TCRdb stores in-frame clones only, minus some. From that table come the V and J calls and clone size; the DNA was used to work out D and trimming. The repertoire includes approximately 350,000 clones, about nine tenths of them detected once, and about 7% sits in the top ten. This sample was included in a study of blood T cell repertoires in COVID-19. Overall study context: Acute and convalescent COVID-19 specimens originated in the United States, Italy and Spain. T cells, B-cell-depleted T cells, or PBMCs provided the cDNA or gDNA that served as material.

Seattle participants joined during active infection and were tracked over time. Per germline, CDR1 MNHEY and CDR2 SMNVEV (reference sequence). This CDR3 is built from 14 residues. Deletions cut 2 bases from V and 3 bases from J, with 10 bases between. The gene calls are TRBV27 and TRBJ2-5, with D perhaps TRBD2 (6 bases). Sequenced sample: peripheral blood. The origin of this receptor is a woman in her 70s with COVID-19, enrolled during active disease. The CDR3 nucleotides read TGTGCCAGCAGTTTAAGACTAGGGAAAGAGACCCAGTACTTC. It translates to CASSLRLGKETQYF.